This T cell receptor (beta chain) was recorded in a study of shared clonotypes between healthy human individuals. The overall study: Plates per donor: three CD4 naive, three CD4 memory, two CD8 naive, one CD8 memory. Study outcomes and limitations: A generally larger estimated richness was seen in naive subsets than in memory subsets. Generation of non-shared clonotypes was less probable than generation of clonotypes shared by all four donors.

The assay was run at deep level. Libraries were prepared by immunoSEQ multiplex PCR; TCRdb keeps only in-frame clonotypes and omits some of them. The sample holds 950,000 to 1,100,000 clones, roughly 74% seen once. With respect to this clone: Its antigen is currently unknown.

Trimming shortened V by 4 bases and J by 10 bases, and 11 bases separated the two germline ends. There are 12 residues in the CDR3. Germline-derived CDR1 and CDR2 are SEHNR and FQNEAQ (reference sequence). The source is a man aged 18 to 30 in good health. Some clones in this sample may be carry-over from other donors' samples. J is TRBJ1-3 and V is TRBV7-9; D ambiguous. The material sequenced was memory CD4+ T cells from PBMCs. Subset described: CD45RA-negative fraction. CDR3 nucleotides: TGTGCCAGCAGCTACTCTTCCGCTACCATATATTTT. It specifies CASSYSSATIYF.